A selection of T cell receptor beta chains follows, all from one sample in a study of T cell responses to AZD1222 COVID-19 vaccine. Generated by immunoSEQ multiplex PCR, the TCRdb table keeps only in-frame clones and is missing some. The profile shows tens of thousands of clones, about 85% of them singletons. The input for sequencing was peripheral blood, taken 28 days after the second AZD1222 dose. These receptors were collected from an adult who received the AZD1222 COVID-19 vaccine. Each CDR3 is given with its conserved first and last residue. D genes are given only for firm matches. Some rows mark clone size as missing; the rest say once, few, many or name a class of expanded clone.

CDR3 protein: CASSPLLAGQGNNSPLHF
CDR3 DNA: TGTGCCAGCTCACCACTTCTAGCGGGACAGGGAAATAATTCACCCCTCCACTTT
J gene: TRBJ1-6
V gene: TRBV18
D gene: TRBD1
clone size: few

CDR3 protein: CASSTRVSSGADTQYF
CDR3 DNA: TGTGCCAGTAGTACCAGGGTGTCTAGCGGTGCAGATACGCAGTATTTT
J gene: TRBJ2-3
V gene: TRBV19
D gene: TRBD2
clone size: once

CDR3 protein: CASSGDLGSPLHF
CDR3 DNA: TGTGCCAGCAGTGGGGACTTAGGATCACCCCTCCACTTT
J gene: TRBJ1-6
V gene: TRBV25-1
D gene: .
clone size: .

CDR3 protein: CASSQLSSSEQYF
CDR3 DNA: TGTGCCAGCAGCCAACTGAGCAGCTCCGAGCAGTACTTC
J gene: TRBJ2-7
V gene: TRBV3-1/TRBV3-2
D gene: .
clone size: .

CDR3 protein: CASSSSAGPGPLHF
CDR3 DNA: TGTGCCAGCAGCTCATCGGCGGGACCCGGACCCCTCCACTTT
J gene: TRBJ1-6
V gene: TRBV7-9
D gene: .
clone size: .

CDR3 protein: CASSRQGPFYGYTF
CDR3 DNA: TGTGCCAGCAGTAGGCAGGGGCCCTTCTATGGCTACACCTTC
J gene: TRBJ1-2
V gene: TRBV27
D gene: .
clone size: once

CDR3 protein: CASSLGAGTGVYNEQFF
CDR3 DNA: TGTGCCAGCAGCTTGGGGGCAGGGACAGGGGTTTACAATGAGCAGTTCTTC
J gene: TRBJ2-1
V gene: TRBV7-6
D gene: TRBD1
clone size: .

CDR3 protein: CASSIGGNRANYGYTF
CDR3 DNA: TGTGCCAGTAGTATAGGGGGGAACAGAGCTAACTATGGCTACACCTTC
J gene: TRBJ1-2
V gene: TRBV19
D gene: .
clone size: .

CDR3 protein: CASSIKGPYGYTF
CDR3 DNA: TGTGCCAGTAGTATAAAGGGCCCATATGGCTACACCTTC
J gene: TRBJ1-2
V gene: TRBV19
D gene: .
clone size: .

CDR3 protein: CASSQGQNQETQYF
CDR3 DNA: TGTGCCAGCAGCCAGGGACAAAACCAAGAGACCCAGTACTTC
J gene: TRBJ2-5
V gene: TRBV7-2
D gene: .
clone size: .

CDR3 protein: CASSLTEQYF
CDR3 DNA: TGTGCCAGCAGTTTGACCGAGCAGTACTTC
J gene: TRBJ2-7
V gene: TRBV12-3/TRBV12-4
D gene: .
clone size: .

CDR3 protein: CASSQDPGGTGNTIYF
CDR3 DNA: TGTGCCAGCAGCCAAGATCCGGGCGGAACTGGAAACACCATATATTTT
J gene: TRBJ1-3
V gene: TRBV3-1/TRBV3-2
D gene: .
clone size: .

CDR3 protein: CASMNSNQPQHF
CDR3 DNA: TGTGCCAGCATGAATAGCAATCAGCCCCAGCATTTT
J gene: TRBJ1-5
V gene: TRBV6-5
D gene: .
clone size: once

CDR3 protein: CASMKREPMNTEAFF
CDR3 DNA: TGTGCCAGCATGAAAAGGGAGCCAATGAACACTGAAGCTTTCTTT
J gene: TRBJ1-1
V gene: TRBV27
D gene: .
clone size: .

CDR3 protein: CASSRGTRGDTGELFF
CDR3 DNA: TGTGCCAGCTCACGAGGGACTAGAGGAGACACCGGGGAGCTGTTTTTT
J gene: TRBJ2-2
V gene: TRBV18
D gene: TRBD2
clone size: .